This T cell receptor beta chain was identified during a study of T cell repertoires in cytomegalovirus infection. Notes on this clonotype: The antigen remains unidentified.

Trimming left V 6 bases short and J 0 bases short, with 12 bases between. The germline V gene encodes CDR1 SGHTA and CDR2 FQGNSA. CDR3 size: 15 residues. Whole-study results and caveats: Across the ex vivo response, the dominant clonotypes were HLA-C-restricted CMV-specific TCR beta clonotypes. Frequencies of public TCR beta families were cumulated, and this identified carriers of CMV plus the relevant HLA.

TCRdb reprocessed the reads with MiXCR, giving one entry per CDR3 protein. The sample has hundreds of thousands of distinct CDR3 sequences; 33% are singletons. The input for sequencing was cultured PBMCs, taken from culture after CMV antigen stimulation. This chain uses TRBV7-2 with TRBJ2-1, with a weak D call TRBD2 (6 bases). This clonotype was sampled from a human donor in good health (CMV status not recorded). Some clones in this sample may be carry-over from other donors' samples. The chain's CDR3 is CASRKAGSSYNEQFF. The CDR3 DNA is TGTGCCAGCAGGAAAGCGGGTAGCTCCTACAATGAGCAGTTCTTC.